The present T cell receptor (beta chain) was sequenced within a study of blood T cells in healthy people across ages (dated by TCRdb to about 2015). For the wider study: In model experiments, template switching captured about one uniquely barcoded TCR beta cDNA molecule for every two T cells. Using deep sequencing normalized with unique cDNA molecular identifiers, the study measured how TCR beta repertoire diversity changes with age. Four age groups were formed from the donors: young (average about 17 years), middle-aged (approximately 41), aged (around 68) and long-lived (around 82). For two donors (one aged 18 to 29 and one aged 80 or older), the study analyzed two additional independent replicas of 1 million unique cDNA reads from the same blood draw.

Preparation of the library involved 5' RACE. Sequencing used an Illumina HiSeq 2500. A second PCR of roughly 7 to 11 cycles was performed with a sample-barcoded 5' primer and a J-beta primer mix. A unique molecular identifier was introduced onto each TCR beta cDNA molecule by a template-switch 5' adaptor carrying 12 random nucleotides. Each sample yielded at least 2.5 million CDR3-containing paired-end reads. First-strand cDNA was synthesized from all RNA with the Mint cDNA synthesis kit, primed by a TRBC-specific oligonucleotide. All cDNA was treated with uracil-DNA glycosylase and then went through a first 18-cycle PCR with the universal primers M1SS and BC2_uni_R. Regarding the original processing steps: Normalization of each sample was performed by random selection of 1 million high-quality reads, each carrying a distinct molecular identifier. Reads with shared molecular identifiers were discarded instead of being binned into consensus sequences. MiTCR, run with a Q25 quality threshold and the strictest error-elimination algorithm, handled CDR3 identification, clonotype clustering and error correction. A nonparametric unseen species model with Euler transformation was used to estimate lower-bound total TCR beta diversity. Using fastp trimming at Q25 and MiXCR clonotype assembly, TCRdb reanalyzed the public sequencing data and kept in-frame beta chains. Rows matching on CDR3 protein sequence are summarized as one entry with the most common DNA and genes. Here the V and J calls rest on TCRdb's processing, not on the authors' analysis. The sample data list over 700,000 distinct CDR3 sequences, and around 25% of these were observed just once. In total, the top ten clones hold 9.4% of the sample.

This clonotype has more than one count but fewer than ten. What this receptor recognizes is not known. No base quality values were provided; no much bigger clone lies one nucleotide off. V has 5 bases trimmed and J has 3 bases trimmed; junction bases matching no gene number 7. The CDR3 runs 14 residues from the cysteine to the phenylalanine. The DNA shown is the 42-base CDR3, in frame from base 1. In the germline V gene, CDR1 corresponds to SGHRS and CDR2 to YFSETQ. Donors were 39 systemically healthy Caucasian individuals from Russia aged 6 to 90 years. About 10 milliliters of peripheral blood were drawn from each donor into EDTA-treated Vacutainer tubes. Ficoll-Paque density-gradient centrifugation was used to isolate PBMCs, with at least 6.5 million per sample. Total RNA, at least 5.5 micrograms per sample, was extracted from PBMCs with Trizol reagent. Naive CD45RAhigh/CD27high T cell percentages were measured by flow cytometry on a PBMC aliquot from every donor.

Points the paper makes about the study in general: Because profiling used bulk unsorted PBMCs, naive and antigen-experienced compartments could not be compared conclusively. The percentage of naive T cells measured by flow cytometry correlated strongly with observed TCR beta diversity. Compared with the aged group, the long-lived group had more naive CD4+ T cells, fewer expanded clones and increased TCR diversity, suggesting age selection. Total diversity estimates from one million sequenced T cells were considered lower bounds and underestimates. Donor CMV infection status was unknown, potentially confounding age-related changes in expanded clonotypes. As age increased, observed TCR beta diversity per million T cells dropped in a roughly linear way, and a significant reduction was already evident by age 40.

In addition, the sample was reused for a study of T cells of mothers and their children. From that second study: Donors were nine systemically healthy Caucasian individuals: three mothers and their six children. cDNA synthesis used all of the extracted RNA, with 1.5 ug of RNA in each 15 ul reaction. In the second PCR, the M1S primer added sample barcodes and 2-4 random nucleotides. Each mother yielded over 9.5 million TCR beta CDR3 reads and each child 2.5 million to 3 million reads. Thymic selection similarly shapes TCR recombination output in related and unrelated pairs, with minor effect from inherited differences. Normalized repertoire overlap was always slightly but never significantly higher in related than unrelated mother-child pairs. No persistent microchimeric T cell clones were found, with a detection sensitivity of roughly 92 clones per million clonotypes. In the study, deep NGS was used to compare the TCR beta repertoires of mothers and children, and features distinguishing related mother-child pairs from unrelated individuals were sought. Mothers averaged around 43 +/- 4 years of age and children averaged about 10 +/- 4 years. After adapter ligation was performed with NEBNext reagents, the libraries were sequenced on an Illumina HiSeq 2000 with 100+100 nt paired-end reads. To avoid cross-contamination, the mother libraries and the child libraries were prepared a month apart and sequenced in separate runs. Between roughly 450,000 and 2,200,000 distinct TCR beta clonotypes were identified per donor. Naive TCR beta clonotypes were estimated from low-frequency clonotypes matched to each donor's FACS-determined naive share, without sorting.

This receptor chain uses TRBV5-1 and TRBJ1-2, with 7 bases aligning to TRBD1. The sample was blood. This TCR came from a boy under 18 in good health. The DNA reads TGCGCCAGCAGTTCCAGGGGGACAGACTATGGCTACACCTTC. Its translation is CASSSRGTDYGYTF.